These 27 T cell receptor beta chains share one sample of origin, sequenced in a study of blood T cells in healthy people across ages. Sample-barcoded 5' priming and a J-beta primer mix drove a second PCR of roughly 6 to 12 cycles. TCRdb used MiXCR to reprocess the 5' RACE reads, holding one entry per CDR3 protein. Counted here are about 650,000 distinct CDR3 sequences, about a third occurring once; the ten biggest clones make up approximately 15%. Material for sequencing was blood. The source of these receptors is a woman of 80 years or more in good health.

This clonotype came up many times. This chain links TRBV30 with TRBJ2-7; 9 bases align to TRBD1. The CDR3 is 15 amino acids. V was pared by 0 bases and J by 0 bases, with 3 bases of the junction left unmatched. Germline V gene data show CDR1 as GTSNPN and CDR2 as SVGIG (reference sequence). This CDR3 reads CAWSVGGQGSYEQYF. Written as DNA, the CDR3 is TGTGCCTGGAGTGTAGGGGGACAGGGCTCCTACGAGCAGTACTTC.

This clonotype was detected many times. The chain has TRBV6-5 and TRBJ2-7; D might be TRBD1 or TRBD2, each matching 5 bases. V dropped 7 bases and J dropped 5 bases, with 12 bases sitting between them. Germline values: CDR1 MNHEY, CDR2 SVGAGI. CDR3 length: 12 amino acids. The CDR3 DNA sequence: TGTGCCAGCACGAGGGGAGACCACGAGCAGTACTTC. Protein sequence: CASTRGDHEQYF.

This chain links TRBV5-1 with TRBJ2-2; D perhaps matches TRBD2 (5 bases). V lost 4 bases and J 0 bases, leaving 10 bases between the germline ends. The CDR3 extends over 15 amino acids. CDR1 is SGHRS, CDR2 YFSETQ, per germline. This chain's CDR3 is CASSPDSPNTGELFF. The CDR3 DNA sequence: TGCGCCAGCAGCCCGGACTCGCCGAACACCGGGGAGCTGTTTTTT.

This clonotype was picked up many times. The chain couples TRBV3-1 to TRBJ2-5; D perhaps matches TRBD2 (6 bases). The CDR3 runs to 13 residues. Germline lookup yields CDR1 LGHDT and CDR2 YNNKEL (reference sequence). V lost 4 bases and J 4 bases, leaving 10 bases between the germline ends. For the CDR3, the DNA is TGTGCCAGCAGCCGGGGACTTGCAGAGACCCAGTACTTC. It translates to CASSRGLAETQYF.

The chain joins TRBV7-6 to TRBJ1-1; 7 bases match TRBD1. V lost 2 bases, J lost 0 bases, and 18 bases stayed unmatched. This CDR3 has 20 residues. Germline V gene sequence: CDR1 SGHVS, CDR2 FNYEAQ. CDR3 sequence reads: CASSLQRPGQKRKMNTEAFF. DNA for the CDR3: TGTGCCAGCAGCTTACAGCGCCCGGGACAGAAGAGAAAAATGAACACTGAAGCTTTCTTT.

In its sample, this clonotype was seen a few times. The chain is built from TRBV3-1 and TRBJ1-2; tentative D call: TRBD1 (6 bases). Germline loops: CDR1 LGHDT, CDR2 YNNKEL (reference sequence). The CDR3 extends over 16 amino acids. V was trimmed by 3 bases and J by 3 bases, leaving 17 bases between them. The CDR3, as DNA: TGTGCCAGCAGCCATTCAGGGCCGGGGGCGGACTATGGCTACACCTTC. Translation: CASSHSGPGADYGYTF. The full variable domain, in which reference TRBV3-1 and TRBJ1-2 provide the parts outside the CDR3, is DTAVSQTPKYLVTQMGNDKSIKCEQNLGHDTMYWYKQDSKKFLKIMFSYNNKELIINETVPNRFSPKSPDKAHLNLHINSLELGDSAVYFCASSHSGPGADYGYTFGSGTRLTVV.

This clonotype was detected ten times or more. This sequence joins TRBV3-1 and TRBJ2-7, with no clear D. This CDR3 has 13 residues. Germline CDR1 LGHDT, CDR2 YNNKEL (reference sequence). Between the trimmed V and J ends, which lost 3 bases and 2 bases, there was a span of 8 bases. As DNA, the CDR3 is TGTGCCAGCAGCCAGGCACTCACCTACGAGCAGTACTTC. Amino acid sequence: CASSQALTYEQYF.

This clonotype was seen many times. V is TRBV27 and J is TRBJ2-3; 9 nucleotides align to TRBD2. Germline CDR1 is MNHEY and CDR2 is SMNVEV (reference sequence). After removal of 8 bases from V and 0 bases from J, the junction contained 12 bases not matched to a gene. This CDR3 is built from 17 residues. CDR3 sequence: CASGKPKTSGSTDTQYF. In nucleotides, the CDR3 is TGTGCCAGCGGAAAACCAAAGACTAGCGGAAGCACAGATACGCAGTATTTT.

The V gene is TRBV27, the J gene TRBJ1-4, with TRBD1 as a possible D gene (6 bases). From germline, CDR1 is MNHEY and CDR2 SMNVEV (reference sequence). The CDR3 length is 15 residues. Trimming shortened V by 4 bases and J by 3 bases, and 12 bases separated the two germline ends. CDR3 residues: CASSSLTGANEKLFF. As DNA, the CDR3 is TGTGCCAGCAGTTCCCTGACAGGCGCTAATGAAAAACTGTTTTTT. Full variable domain (rest looked up from reference TRBV27 and TRBJ1-4): EAQVTQNPRYLITVTGKKLTVTCSQNMNHEYMSWYRQDPGLGLRQIYYSMNVEVTDKGDVPEGYKVSRKEKRNFPLILESPSPNQTSLYFCASSSLTGANEKLFFGSGTQLSVL.

This clonotype was counted once. The CDR3 bases are TGTGCCAGCAGCCATGATAAGCGGGGGCAAGAGACCCAGTACTTC. Residues: CASSHDKRGQETQYF. The chain combines TRBV4-2 with TRBJ2-5; 8 bases map to TRBD2. Trimming at V came to 3 bases and at J to 2 bases, leaving 5 bases not matched to a gene. This CDR3 has 15 residues. The V gene's germline CDR1 is LGHNA and CDR2 YNFKEQ.

This clonotype was seen at least ten times. The DNA for the CDR3 is TGTGCCAGCGGCTCGGGGCCGAGGGAGACCCAGTACTTC. It codes for CASGSGPRETQYF. The V call is TRBV9, the J call TRBJ2-5; either TRBD1 or TRBD2 may fit D (5 bases each). V lost 7 bases and J lost 5, with 15 bases in between. The CDR3 loop spans 13 amino acids. Germline V gives CDR1 SGDLS, CDR2 YYNGEE.

The rearrangement links TRBV7-9 to TRBJ1-4, with a tentative D call TRBD1 (5 bases). V was pared by 5 bases and J by 5 bases, with 12 bases between. Germline CDR1 is SEHNR and CDR2 is FQNEAQ (reference sequence). There are 14 residues in the CDR3. CDR3 protein: CASSQGQQNEKLFF. The CDR3, as DNA: TGTGCCAGCAGCCAGGGCCAACAAAATGAAAAACTGTTTTTT. Variable domain in full (rest from reference TRBV7-9 and TRBJ1-4): DTGVSQNPRHKITKRGQNVTFRCDPISEHNRLYWYRQTLGQGPEFLTYFQNEAQLEKSRLLSDRFSAERPKGSFSTLEIQRTEQGDSAMYLCASSQGQQNEKLFFGSGTQLSVL.

A single count supports this clonotype. A much larger clonotype is one base distant, so this may be a read error. The gene calls are TRBV7-8 and TRBJ2-1; possibly TRBD2 for D (5 bases). Germline CDR1 is SGHVS and CDR2 is FQNEAQ. The CDR3 contains 14 residues. CDR3 loop: CVSSYTELRDEQFF. CDR3 nucleotide sequence: TGTGTCAGCAGCTATACAGAGCTGAGGGATGAGCAGTTCTTC.

At least ten counts were recorded for this clonotype. This chain joins TRBV3-1 and TRBJ2-5, with 15 bases fitting TRBD2. CDR1 LGHDT and CDR2 YNNKEL come from the germline V gene (reference sequence). J was trimmed by 2 bases and V by 5 bases; bases with no gene match: 12. The CDR3 runs to 19 residues. Here the CDR3 DNA reads TGTGCCAGCAGCTCATGGGGACTAGCGGGGGGTACCGTACAAGAGACCCAGTACTTC. It codes for CASSSWGLAGGTVQETQYF.

CDR3 loop: CASTNRANTEAFF. The CDR3 DNA sequence: TGTGCCAGTACCAACAGGGCGAACACTGAAGCTTTCTTT. This rearrangement joins TRBV7-2 to TRBJ1-1; possibly TRBD1 for D (6 bases). V lost 9 bases and J lost 1, with 12 bases in between. The CDR3 sequence is 13 residues long. Germline V gene lookup returns CDR1 SGHTA and CDR2 FQGNSA.

The gene calls are TRBV20-1 and TRBJ1-2; 8 nucleotides agree with TRBD1. CDR1 and CDR2 (germline): DFQATT, SNEGSKA (reference sequence). This CDR3 region has 17 residues. V trimming: 0 bases; J trimming: 7 bases; junction bases outside the gene matches: 16. CDR3 in DNA: TGCAGTGCTAGAGATCTCCCGGGACAGGCTTTGGGCTGTGGCTACACCTTC. Protein: CSARDLPGQALGCGYTF.

Comments on this clonotype: A read error may produce the germline difference seen at one junction end. The V gene is TRBV5-1, the J gene TRBJ2-1; possible D gene TRBD1, 5 bases. The CDR3 length is 16 residues. Germline lookup yields CDR1 SGHRS and CDR2 YFSETQ. The CDR3 bases are TGCGCCAGCAGCTTGGACAGGACCAGAATTCACAACGAGCAGTTCTTC. Its translation: CASSLDRTRIHNEQFF.

A note on this clonotype: A read error may account for a junction end that differs from germline. V gene TRBV5-6 combines with J gene TRBJ2-5; D is ambiguous. CDR3 size: 12 residues. Germline V CDR1 and CDR2: SGHDT, YYEEEE. The CDR3 protein is CASNLAEETQYF. CDR3 sequence (DNA): TGTGCCAGCAACTTGGCGGAAGAGACCCAGTACTTC.

The chain recombines TRBV10-3 with TRBJ1-6; D is unresolved. The CDR3 is 13 residues long. Trimming took 2 bases from V and 18 from J, leaving 17 bases between them. Germline V CDR1 and CDR2: ENHRY, SYGVKD. This CDR3 reads CAISEEGGTLRHF. In DNA, the CDR3 is TGTGCCATCAGTGAGGAGGGTGGCACACTCCGCCACTTT.

This clonotype was found many times. This chain links TRBV7-6 with TRBJ2-7; 7 nucleotides match TRBD2. The CDR3 extends over 14 amino acids. V gave up 4 bases and J gave up 3 bases; unmatched junction bases: 6. Germline CDR1 SGHVS, CDR2 FNYEAQ. DNA of the CDR3: TGTGCCAGCAGCTGGGGGGGAGAAGGCTACGAGCAGTACTTC. It specifies CASSWGGEGYEQYF.

This chain links TRBV7-2 with TRBJ2-7, with TRBD1 as a possible D gene (6 bases). V lost 5 bases to trimming and J lost 3 bases, with 11 bases between them. CDR3 size: 13 residues. CDR1 and CDR2 (germline): SGHTA, FQGNSA. This CDR3 is CASSTDSGYEQYF. The CDR3 region has the DNA TGTGCCAGCAGCACGGACAGTGGCTACGAGCAGTACTTC.

In this sample, this clonotype turned up many times. The rearrangement joins TRBV7-3 to TRBJ2-7; 8 nucleotides agree with TRBD1. The CDR3 is 13 residues long. The trim removed 1 base at V and 6 bases at J, leaving 2 bases unmatched. Germline-derived CDR1 and CDR2 are SGHTA and FQGTGA. The CDR3 DNA reads as TGTGCCAGCAGCTTAATTACAGGGGGCGAGCAGTACTTC. Translated: CASSLITGGEQYF.

On this clonotype itself: This may come from a read error, since a much larger clone is one base off. The V and J genes are TRBV29-1 and TRBJ2-3; no definite D call. The CDR3 consists of 11 residues. Germline CDR1 reads SQVTM; CDR2 reads ANQGSEA. CDR3 nucleotides: TGCGGCGTTGAGTTTCTGGATACGCAGTATTTT. Translation gives CGVEFLDTQYF.

The chain carries TRBV7-8 and TRBJ2-1, with 8 bases aligning to TRBD2. CDR1 is SGHVS and CDR2 is FQNEAQ in the germline V gene. Trimming took 1 base from V and 4 from J; bases not matched to a gene: 12. The CDR3 has 18 residues. The CDR3 region has the DNA TGTGCCAGCAGCTTAGGCTCTAGCGGGCGCTACCGATACAATGAGCAGTTCTTC. Protein sequence: CASSLGSSGRYRYNEQFF.

Many counts were recorded for this clonotype. The CDR3 DNA reads TGTGCCAGCAGCTTGGTAGGACAGGGGGCAGAGACCCAGTACTTC. It is translated as CASSLVGQGAETQYF. The V call is TRBV5-5, the J call TRBJ2-5; 11 bases are a match to TRBD1. The CDR3 extends over 15 amino acids. In germline, CDR1 is SGHKS, CDR2 YYEKEE (reference sequence). V lost 0 bases to trimming and J lost 4 bases; unmatched junction nucleotides: 2.

The sample holds many counts of this clonotype. The gene calls are TRBV6-5 and TRBJ2-1, with TRBD1 as a possible D gene (6 bases). The CDR3 covers 17 residues. The V gene lost 6 bases and the J gene lost 4 bases, with 22 bases spanning the gap. Germline V gives CDR1 MNHEY, CDR2 SVGAGI. CDR3 DNA: TGTGCCAGCAGCAGACTTTCAAAGGGAAGGGGGTACAATGAGCAGTTCTTC. It encodes CASSRLSKGRGYNEQFF.

The chain couples TRBV6-6 to TRBJ1-2, with 7 bases aligning to TRBD1. The CDR3 extends over 16 amino acids. The V segment lost 4 bases and the J segment 4 bases; nucleotides outside the gene matches: 12. Germline values: CDR1 MNHNY, CDR2 SVGAGI (reference sequence). For the CDR3, the DNA is TGTGCCAGCAGTTCGGCCTCACAGGGGATTAGCTATGGCTACACCTTC. Encoded protein: CASSSASQGISYGYTF.